The text below deals with one TCR beta chain. The antigen is not known. Trimming removed 0 bases from V and 7 bases from J, with 10 bases in between. Per the germline V gene, CDR1 is SGDLS and CDR2 is YYNGEE. The CDR3 has 14 amino acids. Measured with immunoSEQ multiplex PCR; TCRdb has only the in-frame clones, and not every one. The data show 150,000 to 200,000 clones, around 90% seen once. The sample comes from a study of T cell responses to AZD1222 COVID-19 vaccine. Study-wide results and caveats: Repertoires in all cases were sampled only once the peak T cell response had passed.

This receptor was identified in an adult in good health. The chain employs TRBV9 and TRBJ1-4; D unresolved. The material sequenced was peripheral blood, taken on day 0 of AZD1222 vaccination. CDR3 protein: CASSVGMNREKLFF. CDR3 nucleotides: TGTGCCAGCAGCGTAGGGATGAATCGTGAAAAACTGTTTTTT.